These T cell receptor beta chains were read from a single sample in a study of shared T cell receptors in the human thymus. Data came from immunoSEQ multiplex PCR; TCRdb stores just in-frame clones and leaves some out. The sample consists of 550,000 to 800,000 clones, roughly 88% of them appearing once. This sample also belongs to another study, concerning human thymus T cells.

Sequenced: thymocytes. The receptors come from a girl younger than two with a congenital heart defect. Each CDR3 is given with its conserved first and last residue. The D gene is left open where the match is weak. The size of a clone is reported for some rows only, either as once, few or many, or as a class for expanded clones.

j_call v_call clone_size d_call cdr3_aa cdr3_nt
TRBJ2-3 TRBV7-8 few TRBD2 CASSLGEGLGTDTQYF TGTGCCAGCAGCTTAGGGGAGGGGTTGGGGACAGATACGCAGTATTTT
TRBJ1-6 TRBV14 few TRBD1 CASSQRLQGPLSDSPLHF TGTGCCAGCAGCCAAAGATTACAGGGGCCGTTGTCGGATTCACCCCTCCACTTT
TRBJ2-6 TRBV18 NA TRBD1 CASSPIQGAHPGANVLTF TGTGCCAGCTCACCAATTCAGGGGGCGCACCCTGGGGCCAACGTCCTGACTTTC
TRBJ1-2 TRBV6-1 NA NA CASSGGGGDGYTF TGTGCCAGCAGTGGAGGCGGAGGGGATGGCTACACCTTC
TRBJ1-3 TRBV11-2 NA NA CASSLDNSGNTIYF TGTGCCAGCAGCTTAGACAACTCTGGAAACACCATATATTTT
TRBJ1-2 TRBV7-9 NA TRBD1 CASSSAGVDRGLKGYTF TGTGCCAGCAGCTCCGCAGGCGTAGACAGGGGGCTAAAGGGCTACACCTTC
TRBJ2-1 TRBV6-1 NA TRBD2 CAIHSGGVDNEQFF TGTGCCATTCATAGCGGGGGGGTAGACAATGAGCAGTTCTTC
TRBJ2-4 TRBV19 NA TRBD1 CASNKPGQKNIQYF TGTGCCAGTAACAAACCGGGACAGAAAAACATTCAGTACTTC
TRBJ1-1 TRBV5-6 once NA CASEQDQFTEAFF TGTGCCAGCGAACAGGATCAATTCACTGAAGCTTTCTTT
TRBJ2-7 TRBV5-6 NA TRBD1 CASSGEGTGVVEQYF TGTGCCAGCAGCGGGGAGGGGACAGGGGTTGTGGAGCAGTACTTC
TRBJ1-2 TRBV28 NA TRBD1 CASSPPRQGWYGYTF TGTGCCAGCAGCCCCCCCCGACAGGGGTGGTATGGCTACACCTTC